These T cell receptor beta chains were read from a single sample in a study of T cell repertoires in cytomegalovirus infection. TCRdb processed the reads anew with MiXCR; each CDR3 protein has one entry. The sample has 400,000 or so distinct CDR3 sequences, 15% to 20% seen once. The sequenced sample was PBMCs. These receptors all come from a human donor in good health (CMV status not recorded). Some clones in this sample may be carry-over from other donors' samples. The conserved cysteine and the conserved F or W are not part of the CDR3 here.

J gene | V gene | CDR3 protein
TRBJ1-2 | TRBV5-1 | ASSLPSGYSNYGYT
TRBJ2-5 | TRBV29-1 | SGRTGGYETQY
TRBJ2-3 | TRBV6-4 | ASSDPGITDTQY
TRBJ1-2 | TRBV2 | ASYTYGDRDNYGYT
TRBJ1-5 | TRBV7-2 | ASSSRGNQPQH
TRBJ2-5 | TRBV6-8 | ASSQGARWETQY
TRBJ2-5 | TRBV12-3/TRBV12-4 | ASSLMSGPQETQY
TRBJ2-5 | TRBV5-5 | ASSIGPRQETQY
TRBJ2-2 | TRBV2 | ASSEYGIGAGELF
TRBJ2-1 | TRBV6-2/TRBV6-3 | ASSPTKILQF
TRBJ2-7 | TRBV20-1 | SASRTSAVRY
TRBJ2-5 | TRBV7-2 | ASGPKGPFQETQY
TRBJ2-5 | TRBV10-3 | ATRTSGGTGQETQY
TRBJ2-6 | TRBV20-1 | SALGQSFSGANVLT
TRBJ2-1 | TRBV18 | ASSPVMTSGGNEQF
TRBJ1-2 | TRBV7-2 | ASSPSPGPNYGYT
TRBJ1-1 | TRBV19 | ASRPPGRANTEAF
TRBJ2-5 | TRBV12-3/TRBV12-4 | ASSLIQGETQY
TRBJ2-7 | TRBV7-9 | ASSRDTRAPWEQY
TRBJ1-1 | TRBV7-6 | ASSWSNTEAF
TRBJ2-7 | TRBV7-9 | ASGNTGTAYEQY
TRBJ2-5 | TRBV27 | ASSSRGATTQY
TRBJ1-1 | TRBV20-1 | SVAGNAEAF
TRBJ2-7 | TRBV7-2 | ASRVTGTEEQY
TRBJ1-5 | TRBV7-2 | ASSPRDQPQH
TRBJ1-5 | TRBV28 | ASSPRGFGNQPQH
TRBJ1-1 | TRBV11-2 | ASSLTSQGHLTSSGTEAF
TRBJ2-7 | TRBV7-2 | ASSPAGRAYEQY
TRBJ2-3 | TRBV7-9 | ASSSGQGANTQY
TRBJ2-3 | TRBV4-1 | ASSQGLADTDTQY
TRBJ1-6 | TRBV7-2 | ASSFYNPQGRRSNSPLH
TRBJ1-2 | TRBV6-5 | ASRTGTEDGYT
TRBJ2-1 | TRBV11-3 | ASSLRTSGRAGEQF
TRBJ2-3 | TRBV19 | ASSLAGNADTQY
TRBJ1-1 | TRBV28 | ASSLRGGVTEAF
TRBJ1-2 | TRBV28 | ASSPKRPGYT
TRBJ2-3 | TRBV4-1 | ASSQDLIGNAQY
TRBJ1-2 | TRBV7-2 | ASSGLPYGYT
TRBJ2-6 | TRBV2 | ASSGTVTSGANVLT
TRBJ2-2 | TRBV12-3/TRBV12-4 | ASSNLRVINTGELF
TRBJ1-2 | TRBV7-6 | ASRGQGNYGYT
TRBJ1-1 | TRBV2 | ASSSGAEAF
TRBJ1-5 | TRBV7-2 | ASSFPAQPQH
TRBJ2-3 | TRBV19 | ASSMGPGGDTQY
TRBJ2-4 | TRBV5-6 | ASSPTRTLAKNIQY